This T cell receptor (beta chain) was recovered during a study of blood T cell repertoires in COVID-19. Study context: Acute and convalescent COVID-19 specimens originated in the United States, Italy and Spain.

The junction had 11 bases not matched to a gene; V was cut back by 3 bases and J by 6 bases. Germline V gene sequence: CDR1 SGHKS, CDR2 YYEKEE (reference sequence). The CDR3 sequence is 15 residues long. Assay used: immunoSEQ multiplex PCR; TCRdb lists only in-frame clones, some missing. The sample yields roughly 280,000 clones, roughly nine tenths seen once. Sequencing input: peripheral blood. This clonotype was obtained from a woman in her forties or fifties who had recovered from COVID-19. V usage is TRBV5-5 and J usage is TRBJ1-2; 7 bases match TRBD1. The DNA for the CDR3 is TGTGCCAGCAGCTCCTTCCAAGGGGGCAGTGATGGCTACACCTTC. Amino acid sequence: CASSSFQGGSDGYTF.